This T cell receptor (beta chain) was recovered during a study of T cells after yellow fever vaccination. Study in general: Fractions low in cell number were prepared with SMART-Seq v4 Ultra Low Input.

Concerning this clonotype itself: Its specificity is not known.

Study-wide results and caveats: High-abundance clonotypes from the bulk population could contaminate FACS-sorted repertoires.

This CDR3 region has 14 residues. Germline CDR1 is KGHSH and CDR2 is LQKENI. Trimming shortened V by 5 bases and J by 0 bases, and 10 bases separated the two germline ends. One entry per CDR3 protein, called by TCRdb with MiXCR from the 5' RACE reads. Of under 300,000 distinct CDR3 sequences in the sample, 10% to 15% were seen once. The sequence was obtained from a man aged 25-45 years who received the YFV17D yellow fever vaccine. The rearrangement joins TRBV18 to TRBJ1-1; D uncertain. The sample here was CD4+ T cells sorted from PBMCs, taken 45 days after the yellow fever booster vaccination. The CDR3, as DNA: TGTGCCAGCTCAACAACGGTTATGAACACTGAAGCTTTCTTT. This sequence encodes CASSTTVMNTEAFF. Looking up the rest from reference TRBV18 and TRBJ1-1 gives the full variable domain: NAGVMQNPRHLVRRRGQEARLRCSPMKGHSHVYWYRQLPEEGLKFMVYLQKENIIDESGMPKERFSAEFPKEGPSILRIQQVVRGDSAAYFCASSTTVMNTEAFFGQGTRLTVV.